One and the same sample provided the 8 T cell receptor beta chains below, sequenced in a study of CD8 T cells in Susac syndrome. Reverse transcription of roughly 0.5 to 1 ug RNA was performed with random hexamers. TCRdb recomputed calls from the immunoSEQ multiplex PCR reads with MiXCR, one row per CDR3 protein. The sample yields some 80,000 distinct CDR3 sequences, 90% to 95% seen once. The sample taken for sequencing was CD8+ T cells from PBMCs. The receptors stem from a human donor in good health.

This rearrangement joins TRBV15 to TRBJ2-5; D call uncertain. This CDR3 contains 15 residues. Trimming stripped 0 bases from V and 2 bases from J, with 10 bases between. The germline V gene encodes CDR1 LNHNV and CDR2 YYDKDF (reference sequence). The CDR3, as DNA: TGTGCCACCAGCAGAGATCTAGGGATGCAAGAGACCCAGTACTTC. Translating gives CATSRDLGMQETQYF.

The V call is TRBV29-1, the J call TRBJ2-3; D is unclear. The CDR3 runs 12 residues. Trimming removed 6 bases at V and 6 bases at J, with 13 bases between. Germline-derived CDR1 and CDR2 are SQVTM and ANQGSEA. The CDR3 sequence: CSVPFQWDTQYF. Written as DNA, the CDR3 is TGCAGCGTCCCCTTTCAGTGGGATACGCAGTATTTT.

The rearrangement links TRBV15 to TRBJ2-3, with D tentatively TRBD1 (6 bases). The CDR3 spans 17 residues. The germline CDR1 and CDR2 sequences are LNHNV and YYDKDF (reference sequence). The ends were cut back, 1 base at V and 0 bases at J, with 14 bases in the middle. The CDR3 DNA reads as TGTGCCACCAGCAGAGTAAGACAGGCCCGGAGCACAGATACGCAGTATTTT. Protein product: CATSRVRQARSTDTQYF.

The chain is built from TRBV27 and TRBJ2-1; TRBD2 matches at 9 bases. This CDR3 is built from 16 residues. The junction had 11 bases not matched to a gene; V was cut back by 6 bases and J by 5 bases. Germline V gene sequence: CDR1 MNHEY, CDR2 SMNVEV (reference sequence). This chain's CDR3 is CASSEGRLAGNNEQFF. The CDR3 region has the DNA TGTGCCAGCAGCGAGGGGCGTCTAGCGGGGAACAATGAGCAGTTCTTC.

V gene TRBV5-4 combines with J gene TRBJ1-1; TRBD1 is a possible D gene (6 bases). V gave up 0 bases and J gave up 0 bases, with 9 bases separating them. Germline V gives CDR1 SGHNT, CDR2 YYREEE (reference sequence). The CDR3 is 15 residues long. CDR3 protein: CASSLEGGLNTEAFF. CDR3 in DNA: TGTGCCAGCAGCTTGGAGGGGGGATTGAACACTGAAGCTTTCTTT.

This clonotype was observed once. The chain carries TRBV7-9 and TRBJ1-2; no reliable D call. Trimming took 0 bases from V and 10 from J, leaving 9 bases between them. The CDR3 sequence is 12 residues long. Germline CDR1 is SEHNR and CDR2 is FQNEAQ (reference sequence). The CDR3 DNA follows: TGTGCCAGCAGCTTAGCGAGGCAGTTCTACACCTTC. It specifies CASSLARQFYTF.

This chain links TRBV19 with TRBJ2-7; D unresolved. With 4 bases removed from V and 4 bases from J, the gap between germline ends came to 5 bases. The CDR3 has 11 amino acids. The germline gives CDR1 LNHDA, CDR2 SQIVND (reference sequence). CDR3 amino acids: CASSNAYEQYF. CDR3 nucleotide sequence: TGTGCCAGTAGTAACGCTTACGAGCAGTACTTC.

This clonotype was picked up a small number of times. The V gene is TRBV4-3, the J gene TRBJ2-4; TRBD1 aligns across 10 bases. Trimming took 3 bases from V and 8 from J; bases not matched to a gene: 4. Germline lookup yields CDR1 LGHNA and CDR2 YSLEER. This CDR3 region has 14 residues. Here the CDR3 DNA reads TGCGCCAGCAGCCAGACAGGGGGCAGGGACATTCAGTACTTC. Translating gives CASSQTGGRDIQYF.